The 30 T cell receptor beta chains listed next were all sequenced from one sample in a study of cytomegalovirus exposure and HLA in healthy donors. With 60 Vbeta and 13 Jbeta primers, the PCR was carried out. Some clones are missing from TCRdb's copy, which holds only in-frame ones; the method was immunoSEQ multiplex PCR. The sample has about 130,000 clones; about 71% are singletons. Sequencing was done on a sample of PBMCs. The receptor set was obtained from a woman in her forties or fifties in good health and CMV-seronegative.

The chain is built from TRBV6-6 and TRBJ2-5; D is undetermined. CDR1 is MNHNY, CDR2 SVGAGI, per germline (reference sequence). The CDR3 is made up of 14 amino acids. Trimming took 4 bases from V and 4 from J, leaving 13 bases between them. The DNA of the CDR3 is TGTGCCAGCAGTTTGGATAGGAGCTCAGAGACCCAGTACTTC. Amino acid sequence: CASSLDRSSETQYF.

The chain carries TRBV28 and TRBJ1-2, with D possibly matching TRBD1 (5 bases). This CDR3 has 14 amino acids. CDR1 and CDR2 from the germline V gene are MDHEN and SYDVKM. Trimming took 6 bases from V and 8 from J, leaving 19 bases between them. CDR3 DNA: TGTGCCAGCAGCAACCGGGACTGGGTCTCCGGCTACACCTTC. It translates to CASSNRDWVSGYTF.

The chain uses TRBV6-1 and TRBJ1-5; TRBD1 matches 7 bases. From germline, CDR1 is MNHNS and CDR2 SASEGT. V shed 7 bases and J 4 bases; nucleotides not matched to a gene: 10. The CDR3 has 15 residues. DNA for the CDR3: TGTGCCAGCACCACAGGCCCAGGGGGGAATCAGCCCCAGCATTTT. Protein: CASTTGPGGNQPQHF.

The chain has TRBV20-1 and TRBJ2-5; D not certain. The germline V gene encodes CDR1 DFQATT and CDR2 SNEGSKA (reference sequence). The ends were cut back, 8 bases at V and 4 bases at J, with 11 bases in the middle. The CDR3 covers 11 residues. The CDR3 nucleotides read TGCAGTCCTGACTCGTTAGAGACCCAGTACTTC. This sequence encodes CSPDSLETQYF.

The gene calls are TRBV19 and TRBJ2-1; D is possibly TRBD2 (5 bases). This CDR3 spans 15 amino acids. From germline, CDR1 is LNHDA and CDR2 SQIVND (reference sequence). V was trimmed by 4 bases and J by 7 bases, leaving 17 bases between them. The chain's CDR3 is CASSTDGLGGNEQFF. CDR3 bases: TGTGCCAGTAGTACCGACGGCCTTGGAGGTAATGAGCAGTTCTTC.

V usage is TRBV27 and J usage is TRBJ1-2; 9 positions match TRBD1. Trimming removed 3 bases from V and 4 bases from J; junction bases left unmatched: 6. Looked up from germline, CDR1 is MNHEY and CDR2 is SMNVEV (reference sequence). The CDR3 runs to 15 residues. The CDR3 sequence: CASSFAGQGPYGYTF. CDR3 bases: TGTGCCAGCAGTTTCGCGGGACAGGGCCCCTATGGCTACACCTTC.

The CDR3 protein is CASSPGLAGALTYNEQFF. Here the CDR3 DNA reads TGTGCCAGCTCACCAGGGCTAGCGGGAGCCCTTACCTACAATGAGCAGTTCTTC. This chain joins TRBV18 and TRBJ2-1; 10 bases map to TRBD2. After removal of 2 bases from V and 2 bases from J, the junction contained 9 bases not matched to a gene. This CDR3 is 18 amino acids long. The germline V gene has CDR1 KGHSH and CDR2 LQKENI.

The CDR3 reads CASSPKGGAGYEQYF. The CDR3 DNA sequence: TGTGCCAGCAGCCCCAAGGGGGGGGCGGGATACGAGCAGTACTTC. This chain connects TRBV7-2 to TRBJ2-7, with D tentatively TRBD2 (7 bases). V was cut by 5 bases and J by 4 bases, with 18 bases left in between. Germline-derived CDR1 and CDR2 are SGHTA and FQGNSA. The CDR3 extends over 15 amino acids. Drawing the rest from reference TRBV7-2 and TRBJ2-7, the complete variable domain is GAGVSQSPSNKVTEKGKDVELRCDPISGHTALYWYRQSLGQGLEFLIYFQGNSAPDKSGLPSDRFSAERTGGSVSTLTIQRTQQEDSAVYLCASSPKGGAGYEQYFGPGTRLTVT.

Concerning this clone: Its ends do not fully match the called genes, so a read error is possible. The J gene is TRBJ2-3, the V gene TRBV7-7, with D tentatively TRBD2 (6 bases). Germline V gives CDR1 SSHAT, CDR2 FNYEAQ (reference sequence). The CDR3 extends over 15 amino acids. The CDR3: CASSLAAEGTDTQYF. The CDR3 DNA reads as TGTGCTAGCAGCTTAGCGGCAGAGGGCACAGATACGCAGTATTTT.

The chain is built from TRBV4-3 and TRBJ2-5, with TRBD2 identical over 8 bases. The J call is uncertain, as TRBJ2-7 better fits the DNA end. The CDR3 sequence is 15 residues long. Germline V gene data show CDR1 as LGHNA and CDR2 as YSLEER. The CDR3 region is CASSQEKGLGYEQYF. DNA for the CDR3: TGCGCCAGCAGCCAAGAAAAGGGACTAGGCTACGAGCAGTACTTC.

V and J are TRBV21-1 and TRBJ1-1; TRBD1 is the table's D call and was not checked against the DNA. TRBV21-1 is assigned pseudogene status. The CDR3 consists of 19 residues. In DNA form, the CDR3 reads TGTGCCAGCAGCAGATCCCGGGACAGGGGTTATAGGATCAGGCCTGAAGCTTTCTTT. This encodes CASSRSRDRGYRIRPEAFF.

The chain has TRBV7-3 and TRBJ2-2; D may be TRBD1 (5 bases). The CDR3 totals 14 residues. The V and J ends lost 5 bases and 4 bases respectively, with 11 bases between them. Germline CDR1 reads SGHTA; CDR2 reads FQGTGA. In nucleotides, the CDR3 is TGTGCCAGCAGCCGAGACAGTCTCACCGGGGAGCTGTTTTTT. It translates to CASSRDSLTGELFF.

V is TRBV25-1 and J is TRBJ1-2; D not resolved. The CDR3 covers 17 residues. Germline loops: CDR1 MGHDK, CDR2 SYGVNS. V was shortened by 2 bases and J by 7 bases, with 23 bases between the two germline ends. In nucleotides, the CDR3 is TGTGCCAGCAGTGAAGTAAGCGCAGCTGTACGGGGTTCTGGCTACACCTTC. This encodes CASSEVSAAVRGSGYTF.

This clone was seen a few times. A single base separates this from a much larger clone, so it may be a read error. The V and J genes are TRBV7-4 and TRBJ2-1, with 11 bases lining up with TRBD2. With V trimmed by 4 bases and J by 8 bases, 19 bases remained unmatched. Germline CDR1 SGHVT, CDR2 SQSDAQ. This CDR3 has 19 amino acids. CDR3 region: CASSSDPSTSGMGGYEQFF. For the CDR3, the DNA is TGTGCCAGCAGCTCGGATCCCTCGACTAGCGGGATGGGTGGCTATGAGCAGTTCTTC.

The V and J genes are TRBV5-1 and TRBJ1-2; maybe TRBD1 (5 bases). This CDR3 spans 15 amino acids. V lost 2 bases, J lost 0 bases, and 11 bases lay in between. Germline CDR1 and CDR2: SGHRS and YFSETQ. Here the CDR3 DNA reads TGCGCCAGCAGCTTAAACCCAGGGACTAACTATGGCTACACCTTC. This codes for CASSLNPGTNYGYTF.

The chain recombines TRBV10-3 with TRBJ1-1; no clear D gene. The germline V gene encodes CDR1 ENHRY and CDR2 SYGVKD. The CDR3 is 14 amino acids. The V gene lost 2 bases and the J gene lost 3 bases, with 10 bases spanning the gap. CDR3 bases: TGTGCCATCAGTGAGCGAACTCAGGACACTGAAGCTTTCTTT. Translated, it gives CAISERTQDTEAFF.

The V gene is TRBV7-9, the J gene TRBJ1-5, with D hard to call. The CDR3 contains 17 residues. V was cut by 0 bases and J by 3 bases, with 15 bases left in between. Germline CDR1 is SEHNR and CDR2 is FQNEAQ (reference sequence). DNA of the CDR3: TGTGCCAGCAGCTTAGCGAGTGTAGGAGCTCTCAATCAGCCCCAGCATTTT. Translation gives CASSLASVGALNQPQHF.

The chain links TRBV7-9 to TRBJ2-4, with D possibly being TRBD1 (5 bases). Trimming cost V 1 base and J 8 bases, with 12 bases left between them. The CDR3 is 14 residues long. Germline assignment: CDR1 SEHNR and CDR2 FQNEAQ (reference sequence). This CDR3 reads CASSLDQGVDIQYF. The CDR3 bases are TGTGCCAGCAGCTTAGATCAAGGGGTGGACATTCAGTACTTC.

The chain has TRBV11-2 and TRBJ2-1; 8 bases map to TRBD2. The CDR3 is 16 residues long. V shed 4 bases and J 2 bases; nucleotides not matched to a gene: 7. The germline gives CDR1 SGHAT, CDR2 FQNNGV. The CDR3 DNA is TGTGCCAGCAGCTACGAGAGAGCGGGAGCCTACAATGAGCAGTTCTTC. This sequence encodes CASSYERAGAYNEQFF.

CDR3 DNA sequence: TGCGCCAGCACCCCCGAGGTAGATACAGATACGCAGTATTTT. This encodes CASTPEVDTDTQYF. The chain carries TRBV5-1 and TRBJ2-3, with D uncertain. In germline, CDR1 is SGHRS, CDR2 YFSETQ. The CDR3 runs 14 residues. V was pared by 6 bases and J by 3 bases, with 14 bases between.

This clone was seen once. The rearrangement uses TRBV27 and TRBJ2-1; 7 bases fit TRBD1. This CDR3 contains 14 residues. From germline, CDR1 is MNHEY and CDR2 SMNVEV (reference sequence). V gave up 2 bases and J gave up 8 bases; unmatched junction bases: 6. The CDR3 DNA sequence: TGTGCCAGCAGTTTAGCGACAGGGAGCGATGAGCAGTTCTTC. Translated: CASSLATGSDEQFF.

This clone was counted a few times. The rearrangement links TRBV19 to TRBJ1-1, with TRBD1 matching 9 bases. Per germline, CDR1 LNHDA and CDR2 SQIVND (reference sequence). V dropped 0 bases and J dropped 11; count of bases not matched to a gene: 7. The CDR3 has 14 amino acids. The CDR3 coding sequence is TGTGCCAGTAGTATAGATTCGGGGACAGGGTTTGCTTTCTTT. This encodes CASSIDSGTGFAFF.

The V and J genes are TRBV28 and TRBJ1-6, with a tentative D call TRBD1 (6 bases). The V gene's germline CDR1 is MDHEN and CDR2 SYDVKM. This CDR3 comprises 14 residues. Trimming left V 6 bases short and J 7 bases short, with 13 bases between. CDR3 sequence reads: CASSNLQGNSPLHF. CDR3 nucleotide sequence: TGTGCCAGCAGCAATCTACAGGGAAATTCACCCCTCCACTTT. Supplemented by reference TRBV28 and TRBJ1-6, the full variable domain reads DVKVTQSSRYLVKRTGEKVFLECVQDMDHENMFWYRQDPGLGLRLIYFSYDVKMKEKGDIPEGYSVSREKKERFSLILESASTNQTSMYLCASSNLQGNSPLHFGNGTRLTVT.

This rearrangement joins TRBV29-1 to TRBJ2-3; 7 bases are a match to TRBD1. CDR1 and CDR2 from the germline V gene are SQVTM and ANQGSEA. This CDR3 region has 13 residues. V trimming: 5 bases; J trimming: 6 bases; junction bases outside the gene matches: 8. CDR3 nucleotide sequence: TGCAGCGTTTTGATCCTACAGGGGGATACGCAGTATTTT. Its translation: CSVLILQGDTQYF.

The gene calls are TRBV10-3 and TRBJ2-3; 10 nucleotides agree with TRBD1. Losses at the gene ends were 3 bases for V and 4 bases for J; bases not matched to a gene: 1. CDR1 and CDR2 (germline): ENHRY, SYGVKD. The CDR3 sequence is 14 residues long. The CDR3 coding sequence is TGTGCCATCAGTGATGGACAGGGGGCAGATACGCAGTATTTT. It translates to CAISDGQGADTQYF.

This chain joins TRBV6-1 and TRBJ1-4; TRBD1 agrees at 9 bases. Germline lookup yields CDR1 MNHNS and CDR2 SASEGT. V trimming: 4 bases; J trimming: 2 bases; junction bases outside the gene matches: 2. This CDR3 spans 15 amino acids. DNA of the CDR3: TGTGCCAGCAGTGTTGACAGGGGGACTAATGAAAAACTGTTTTTT. Residues: CASSVDRGTNEKLFF.

V is TRBV5-3 and J is TRBJ1-3; D not resolved. TRBV5-3 falls under the ORF class, with uncertain function. V was pared by 4 bases and J by 0 bases, with 11 bases between. CDR3 length equals 15 residues. This chain's CDR3 is CARSKDTFSGNTIYF. The CDR3 DNA is TGTGCCAGAAGCAAAGACACCTTCTCTGGAAACACCATATATTTT.

This sequence joins TRBV6-1 and TRBJ2-7; D is perhaps TRBD1 (6 bases). With 7 bases removed from V and 2 bases from J, the gap between germline ends came to 12 bases. This CDR3 has 13 amino acids. From germline, CDR1 is MNHNS and CDR2 SASEGT. DNA of the CDR3: TGTGCCAGCACGAAGGGGGATCCCTACGAGCAGTACTTC. As protein: CASTKGDPYEQYF.

This clone was picked up a small number of times. The chain combines TRBV30 with TRBJ2-1, with 10 bases matching TRBD2. The CDR3 sequence is 18 residues long. With 2 bases clipped from V and 4 bases from J, the junction kept 14 bases outside the gene matches. Germline V gives CDR1 GTSNPN, CDR2 SVGIG (reference sequence). The CDR3: CAWSHWTSGGKEYNEQFF. As DNA, the CDR3 is TGTGCCTGGAGTCACTGGACTAGCGGAGGAAAAGAATACAATGAGCAGTTCTTC.

This clone has just one count. The V call is TRBV29-1, the J call TRBJ1-2; no definite D call. CDR3 length: 13 residues. CDR1 SQVTM and CDR2 ANQGSEA come from the germline V gene. Trimming cost V 0 bases and J 4 bases, with 9 bases left between them. CDR3 residues: CSVEDRGSYGYTF. The CDR3 DNA sequence: TGCAGCGTTGAAGATCGAGGGAGCTATGGCTACACCTTC.